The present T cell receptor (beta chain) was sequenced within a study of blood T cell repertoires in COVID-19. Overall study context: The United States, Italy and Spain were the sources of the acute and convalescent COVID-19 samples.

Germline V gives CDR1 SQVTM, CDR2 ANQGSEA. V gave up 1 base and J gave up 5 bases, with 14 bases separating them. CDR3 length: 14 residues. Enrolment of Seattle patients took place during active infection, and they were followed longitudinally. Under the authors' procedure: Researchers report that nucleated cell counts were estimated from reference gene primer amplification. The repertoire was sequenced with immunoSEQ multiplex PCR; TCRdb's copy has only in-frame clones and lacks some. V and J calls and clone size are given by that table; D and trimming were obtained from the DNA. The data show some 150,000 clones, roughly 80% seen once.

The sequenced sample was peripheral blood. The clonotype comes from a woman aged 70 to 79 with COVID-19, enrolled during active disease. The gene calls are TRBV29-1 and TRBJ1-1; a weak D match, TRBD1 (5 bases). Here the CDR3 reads CSVEVQGGLTEAFF. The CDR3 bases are TGCAGCGTTGAAGTTCAGGGAGGGTTGACTGAAGCTTTCTTT.